A few counts support the clone carrying this TCR beta chain. Its cognate antigen is unknown. Time point: pre-sensitization, week 0. Treatment noted: therapeutic diphenylcyclopropenone sensitization with weekly scalp DPC. Alopecia patients deemed DPC-suitable, aged 18 to 70, excluding pregnancy. This entry comes from a study of human T cells and chemical hapten exposure. As for the study in general: A roughly 2 cm by roughly 2 cm inner upper arm patch received 2% DPC for sensitization. Diphenylcyclopropenone doses were given weekly to the scalps of patients across the roughly 23-week study.

Trimming took 0 bases from V and 5 from J, leaving 9 bases between them. This CDR3 region has 14 residues. Germline CDR1 reads LGHNA; CDR2 reads YSLEER. Each CDR3 protein is one row after TCRdb ran MiXCR on the RACE reads. The sample lists roughly 120,000 distinct CDR3 sequences, roughly 13% occurring once. Broader study findings: Because they had alopecia, donors may respond immunologically unlike healthy people.

This TCR was recovered from a woman between 18 and 30 years old with alopecia areata. Some clones in this sample may be carry-over from other donors' samples. The chain recombines TRBV4-3 with TRBJ2-3; D gene uncertain. Sequences were derived from whole blood, sampled in connection with sensitization to the hapten diphenylcyclopropenone (DPC). The CDR3 sequence is CASSQDRPGDTQYF. The CDR3 nucleotides are TGCGCCAGCAGCCAAGATCGGCCCGGAGATACGCAGTATTTT.